This record concerns one T cell receptor (beta chain) sequence. Its target is not known. The same CDR3 arises from other DNA sequences in this sample as well. These data come from a study of beta chain features in type 1 diabetes. Findings and caveats of the study: People with Type 1 diabetes carried modestly yet significantly shorter TCRB CDR3s in all four CD4+ subsets.

TCRB transcripts that were expressed got sequenced, as all of the isolated RNA had been reverse transcribed. The data were produced by immunoSEQ multiplex PCR, yet TCRdb's version contains in-frame clones alone and is incomplete. The sample has 680,000 or so clones; around an eighth are singletons. Germline V gives CDR1 GTSNPN, CDR2 SVGIG (reference sequence). V was shortened by 0 bases and J by 4 bases, with 12 bases between the two germline ends. CDR3 length: 14 amino acids. The sequence was obtained from a man between 18 and 35 years old with type 1 diabetes. What was sequenced was naive CD4+ T cells from blood. This rearrangement joins TRBV30 to TRBJ1-1; D not resolved. The CDR3 DNA reads as TGTGCCTGGAGTGTCCGTACTTGGGGCACTGAAGCTTTCTTT. This encodes CAWSVRTWGTEAFF.